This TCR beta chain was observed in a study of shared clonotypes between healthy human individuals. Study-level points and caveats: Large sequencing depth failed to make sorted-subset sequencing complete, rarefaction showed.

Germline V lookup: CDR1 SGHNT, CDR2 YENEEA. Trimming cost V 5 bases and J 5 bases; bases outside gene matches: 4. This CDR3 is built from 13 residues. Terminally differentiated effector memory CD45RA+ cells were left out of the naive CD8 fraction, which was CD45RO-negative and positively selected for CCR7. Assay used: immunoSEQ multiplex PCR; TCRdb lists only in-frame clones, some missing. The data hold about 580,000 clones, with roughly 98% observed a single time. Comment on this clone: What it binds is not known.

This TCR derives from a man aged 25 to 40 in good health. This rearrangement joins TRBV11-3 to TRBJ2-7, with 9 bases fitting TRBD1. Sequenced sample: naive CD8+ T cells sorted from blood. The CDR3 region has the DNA TGTGCCAGCAGCCCACGGACAGGGGACGAGCAGTACTTC. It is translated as CASSPRTGDEQYF. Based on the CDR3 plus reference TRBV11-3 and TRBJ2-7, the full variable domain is EAGVVQSPRYKIIEKKQPVAFWCNPISGHNTLYWYLQNLGQGPELLIRYENEEAVDDSQLPKDRFSAERLKGVDSTLKIQPAELGDSAVYLCASSPRTGDEQYFGPGTRLTVT.